The 28 T cell receptor beta chains below all came from one sample that was sequenced in a study of cytomegalovirus exposure and HLA in healthy donors. The PCR was carried out with 60 Vbeta primers and 13 Jbeta primers. Sequencing used immunoSEQ multiplex PCR; TCRdb keeps in-frame clones, though not all of them. Found here are over 60,000 clones, under 80% of them singletons; the top ten hold about 15%. Sequencing was done on a sample of PBMCs. Receptor source: a male donor in good health and CMV-seropositive.

The rearrangement joins TRBV19 to TRBJ1-2; no definite D call. V gave up 0 bases and J gave up 10 bases, with 9 bases separating them. The germline gives CDR1 LNHDA, CDR2 SQIVND (reference sequence). This CDR3 contains 12 residues. In nucleotides, the CDR3 is TGTGCCAGTAGTATAGATACAGCTCACTACACCTTC. It yields the protein CASSIDTAHYTF. The full variable domain, with the rest looked up from reference TRBV19 and TRBJ1-2, is DGGITQSPKYLFRKEGQNVTLSCEQNLNHDAMYWYRQDPGQGLRLIYYSQIVNDFQKGDIAEGYSVSREKKESFPLTVTSAQKNPTAFYLCASSIDTAHYTFGSGTRLTVV.

Notes on this clone: Other nucleotide sequences in the sample specify the same CDR3. The V call is TRBV18, the J call TRBJ2-7, with D unresolved. Trimming stripped 3 bases from V and 3 bases from J, with 9 bases between. This CDR3 region has 13 residues. Germline V gives CDR1 KGHSH, CDR2 LQKENI. The CDR3 region has the DNA TGTGCCAGCTCACCCCCGTCGAGCTACGAGCAGTACTTC. Amino acids: CASSPPSSYEQYF.

The gene calls are TRBV2 and TRBJ1-1, with D possibly being TRBD1 (6 bases). The CDR3 is made up of 14 amino acids. Trimming left V 6 bases short and J 5 bases short, with 16 bases between. Germline V gene sequence: CDR1 SNHLY, CDR2 FYNNEI. CDR3 sequence: CASSQGSLRTEAFF. The CDR3 DNA sequence: TGTGCCAGCAGCCAGGGGTCCTTAAGGACTGAAGCTTTCTTT.

The CDR3 nucleotides read TGCAGCGTCGAGGGGAAGACAGGGGGGATGTCTGAAGCTTTCTTT. Its translation: CSVEGKTGGMSEAFF. The rearrangement links TRBV29-1 to TRBJ1-1, with 9 nucleotides matching TRBD1. This CDR3 is built from 15 residues. Unmatched junction bases numbered 14, after V lost 6 bases and J lost 6 bases. CDR1 and CDR2 from the germline V gene are SQVTM and ANQGSEA.

The chain has TRBV19 and TRBJ1-2; 9 nucleotides align to TRBD1. The CDR3 totals 16 residues. J lost 8 bases, V lost 4 bases, and 14 bases had no gene match. Germline CDR1 reads LNHDA; CDR2 reads SQIVND (reference sequence). This CDR3 is CASSTAGTGFLGGYTF. The CDR3 DNA reads TGTGCCAGTAGTACCGCCGGGACAGGGTTTTTAGGAGGCTACACCTTC.

The V and J genes are TRBV27 and TRBJ1-5, with D unresolved. Per germline, CDR1 MNHEY and CDR2 SMNVEV (reference sequence). V dropped 5 bases and J dropped 4 bases, with 12 bases sitting between them. The CDR3 totals 14 residues. The CDR3 here is CASSPLGSNQPQHF. CDR3 in DNA: TGTGCCAGCAGTCCCCTGGGGAGTAATCAGCCCCAGCATTTT.

This rearrangement joins TRBV6-5 to TRBJ1-2, with a tentative D call TRBD1 (5 bases). This CDR3 has 13 amino acids. In germline, CDR1 is MNHEY, CDR2 SVGAGI. Trimming took off 5 bases at V and 8 bases at J, with 15 bases between the two ends. Here the CDR3 DNA reads TGTGCCAGCAGTGCCGGCGGCAGGGTCGGCTACACCTTC. Protein sequence: CASSAGGRVGYTF.

This clone was recorded once. The chain carries TRBV2 and TRBJ1-4; 8 nucleotides agree with TRBD1. The V gene's germline CDR1 is SNHLY and CDR2 FYNNEI. This CDR3 is built from 17 residues. J lost 7 bases, V lost 1 base, and 11 bases had no gene match. The CDR3 sequence is CASSEVPDREGGEKLFF. The CDR3 DNA sequence: TGTGCCAGCAGTGAAGTCCCGGACAGGGAAGGCGGTGAAAAACTGTTTTTT. The whole variable domain, remainder taken from reference TRBV2 and TRBJ1-4, is EPEVTQTPSHQVTQMGQEVILRCVPISNHLYFYWYRQILGQKVEFLVSFYNNEISEKSEIFDDQFSVERPDGSNFTLKIRSTKLEDSAMYFCASSEVPDREGGEKLFFGSGTQLSVL.

The chain is built from TRBV7-2 and TRBJ1-3; 7 nucleotides match TRBD1. This CDR3 spans 15 amino acids. CDR1 is SGHTA, CDR2 FQGNSA, per germline. J was trimmed by 4 bases and V by 1 base; bases with no gene match: 4. The CDR3 loop is CASSLGGQSGNTIYF. Here the CDR3 DNA reads TGTGCCAGCAGCTTAGGGGGACAGTCCGGAAACACCATATATTTT.

The V gene is TRBV6-5, the J gene TRBJ2-7, with 7 positions matching TRBD2. With V trimmed by 4 bases and J by 0 bases, 3 bases remained unmatched. This CDR3 has 14 residues. The V gene's germline CDR1 is MNHEY and CDR2 SVGAGI. The CDR3 loop is CASSWGGYSYEQYF. As DNA, the CDR3 is TGTGCCAGCAGTTGGGGGGGGTACTCCTACGAGCAGTACTTC.

The chain employs TRBV19 and TRBJ1-5, with 9 bases identical to TRBD1. Germline V gives CDR1 LNHDA, CDR2 SQIVND (reference sequence). Losses at the gene ends were 6 bases for V and 3 bases for J; bases not matched to a gene: 6. The CDR3 has 15 residues. CDR3 amino acids: CASRMDRGYNQPQHF. In DNA form, the CDR3 reads TGTGCCAGTAGGATGGACAGGGGATACAATCAGCCCCAGCATTTT.

The chain links TRBV6-5 to TRBJ1-5; maybe TRBD1 (6 bases). Germline loops: CDR1 MNHEY, CDR2 SVGAGI. The CDR3 totals 13 residues. V was trimmed by 4 bases and J by 7 bases, leaving 11 bases between them. The CDR3 bases are TGTGCCAGCAGTTCACAGGGTCAACAGCCCCAGCATTTT. It is translated as CASSSQGQQPQHF.

This rearrangement joins TRBV7-9 to TRBJ1-2; D possibly corresponds to TRBD1 (5 bases). Trimming took 5 bases from V and 8 from J, leaving 15 bases between them. Germline V gives CDR1 SEHNR, CDR2 FQNEAQ (reference sequence). This CDR3 spans 13 amino acids. CDR3 DNA sequence: TGTGCCAGCAGCGATTCCGACAGTGAGGGCTACACCTTC. Protein: CASSDSDSEGYTF.

This clone was found a few times. CDR3 protein: CASSSQGVPNTEAFF. The DNA of the CDR3 is TGCGCCAGCAGCTCGCAAGGGGTGCCGAACACTGAAGCTTTCTTT. The V call is TRBV5-1, the J call TRBJ1-1, with D maybe TRBD1 (5 bases). Germline assignment: CDR1 SGHRS and CDR2 YFSETQ. CDR3 length equals 15 residues. The germline V and J ends were trimmed by 3 bases and 1 base, with 13 bases remaining between them.

The sample holds a few counts of this clone. This chain joins TRBV5-6 and TRBJ2-5; D is possibly TRBD2 (6 bases). V was clipped by 0 bases and J by 5 bases, with 20 bases between them. The CDR3 has 17 residues. Germline CDR1 is SGHDT and CDR2 is YYEEEE. The CDR3 DNA reads as TGTGCCAGCAGCTTGGTCGGCGGGGTAGGAGGGTGGGAGACCCAGTACTTC. This codes for CASSLVGGVGGWETQYF.

The chain employs TRBV27 and TRBJ2-7; 9 bases line up with TRBD1. The CDR3 spans 15 residues. The germline CDR1 and CDR2 sequences are MNHEY and SMNVEV (reference sequence). The V segment lost 4 bases and the J segment 4 bases; nucleotides outside the gene matches: 8. CDR3 sequence reads: CASSSPGQGSYEQYF. The CDR3 nucleotides are TGTGCCAGCAGTTCACCGGGACAGGGTTCGTACGAGCAGTACTTC.

V and J are TRBV27 and TRBJ2-1, with D hard to call. CDR1 is MNHEY and CDR2 is SMNVEV in the germline V gene (reference sequence). The CDR3 totals 16 residues. V was trimmed by 3 bases and J by 0 bases, leaving 12 bases between them. CDR3 sequence: CASSFWRSSSYNEQFF. The CDR3 nucleotides read TGTGCCAGCAGTTTCTGGCGGTCGAGCTCCTACAATGAGCAGTTCTTC.

This clone was detected a few times. CDR3 bases: TGTGCCAGCAGCACGAGGGCTTCAGGGGGCTATGGCTACACCTTC. This translates into CASSTRASGGYGYTF. The chain carries TRBV5-6 and TRBJ1-2, with 7 bases fitting TRBD1. V shed 4 bases and J 4 bases; nucleotides not matched to a gene: 10. Germline V lookup: CDR1 SGHDT, CDR2 YYEEEE. The CDR3 is 15 residues long.

In this sample, this clone turned up a few times. V is TRBV2 and J is TRBJ1-5; D unclear. V was trimmed by 6 bases and J by 2 bases, leaving 11 bases between them. There are 14 residues in the CDR3. From germline, CDR1 is SNHLY and CDR2 FYNNEI. CDR3 region: CASRVELRNQPQHF. The CDR3 DNA sequence: TGTGCCAGCAGGGTCGAGCTCCGCAATCAGCCCCAGCATTTT.

This clone was seen only a few times. V usage is TRBV5-6 and J usage is TRBJ1-2; possibly TRBD1 for D (6 bases). This CDR3 comprises 16 residues. CDR1 SGHDT and CDR2 YYEEEE come from the germline V gene. Deletions cut 4 bases from V and 3 bases from J, with 19 bases between. The CDR3, as DNA: TGTGCCAGCAGCGCCCCAGGGGTTGGGGATCACTATGGCTACACCTTC. Translation gives CASSAPGVGDHYGYTF.

The genes are TRBV6-5 and TRBJ2-5; no reliable D call. The better agreement between TRBJ2-7 and the DNA end casts doubt on the J call. The CDR3 has 13 residues. Germline V lookup: CDR1 MNHEY, CDR2 SVGAGI. The CDR3 loop is CASSSTLSYEQYF. The CDR3 DNA is TGTGCCAGCAGTTCGACACTCTCCTACGAGCAGTACTTC.

The gene calls are TRBV30 and TRBJ1-3; no firm D call. The length of the CDR3 is 13 residues. The germline V and J ends were trimmed by 2 bases and 4 bases, with 9 bases remaining between them. Germline lookup yields CDR1 GTSNPN and CDR2 SVGIG (reference sequence). The chain's CDR3 is CAWSTGPGNTIYF. The CDR3 DNA sequence: TGTGCCTGGAGTACGGGTCCAGGAAACACCATATATTTT. The full variable domain, completed using reference TRBV30 and TRBJ1-3, is SQTIHQWPATLVQPVGSPLSLECTVEGTSNPNLYWYRQAAGRGLQLLFYSVGIGQISSEVPQNLSASRPQDRQFILSSKKLLLSDSGFYLCAWSTGPGNTIYFGEGSWLTVV.

The chain has TRBV30 and TRBJ2-1; D not resolved. The CDR3 sequence is 11 residues long. Trimming removed 4 bases at V and 4 bases at J, with 5 bases between. CDR1 is GTSNPN, CDR2 SVGIG, per germline (reference sequence). CDR3 residues: CAWIMYNEQFF. The CDR3 bases are TGTGCCTGGATTATGTACAATGAGCAGTTCTTC.

Here the CDR3 reads CASSQGGSYNSPLHF. In DNA, the CDR3 is TGTGCCAGCTCGCAAGGGGGCTCCTATAATTCACCCCTCCACTTT. The genes are TRBV5-8 and TRBJ1-6; tentatively, D is TRBD1 (6 bases). CDR3 size: 15 residues. Trimming cost V 7 bases and J 0 bases, with 11 bases left between them. Germline CDR1 is SGHTS and CDR2 is YDEGEE.

V usage is TRBV7-9 and J usage is TRBJ2-3, with a possible D match to TRBD1 (5 bases). From germline, CDR1 is SEHNR and CDR2 FQNEAQ (reference sequence). The CDR3 is made up of 15 amino acids. Between the trimmed V and J ends, which lost 7 bases and 5 bases, there was a span of 19 bases. The CDR3 protein is CASTQRGIKQDTQYF. CDR3 coding DNA: TGTGCCAGCACCCAAAGGGGAATCAAGCAAGATACGCAGTATTTT.

V usage is TRBV5-1 and J usage is TRBJ2-1; 13 nucleotides match TRBD2. This CDR3 has 16 amino acids. Germline CDR1 is SGHRS and CDR2 is YFSETQ. The trim removed 3 bases at V and 4 bases at J, leaving 4 bases unmatched. CDR3 sequence: CASSWGLAGMYNEQFF. In DNA, the CDR3 is TGCGCCAGCAGCTGGGGACTAGCGGGGATGTACAATGAGCAGTTCTTC.

V and J are TRBV7-2 and TRBJ2-3; D call uncertain. Per the germline V gene, CDR1 is SGHTA and CDR2 is FQGNSA. This CDR3 spans 13 amino acids. Trimming removed 2 bases from V and 5 bases from J, with 8 bases in between. For the CDR3, the DNA is TGTGCCAGCAGCTTACTCTCCGGAGATACGCAGTATTTT. Translation gives CASSLLSGDTQYF.

V usage is TRBV6-5 and J usage is TRBJ1-1, with 8 bases identical to TRBD1. The V and J ends lost 6 bases and 0 bases, in that order; junction bases with no gene match: 3. Germline V CDR1 and CDR2: MNHEY, SVGAGI. CDR3 length: 14 residues. Here the CDR3 DNA reads TGTGCCAGCAGCCGGGACAGGATGAACACTGAAGCTTTCTTT. Translation gives CASSRDRMNTEAFF.